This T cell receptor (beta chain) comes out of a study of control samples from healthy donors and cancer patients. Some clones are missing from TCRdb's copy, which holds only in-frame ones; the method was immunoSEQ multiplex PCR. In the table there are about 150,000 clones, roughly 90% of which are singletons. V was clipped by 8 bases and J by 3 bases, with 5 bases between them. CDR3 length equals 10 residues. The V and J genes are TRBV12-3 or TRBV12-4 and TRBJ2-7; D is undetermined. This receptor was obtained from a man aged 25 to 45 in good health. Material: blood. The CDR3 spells CASGSYEQYF. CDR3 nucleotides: TGTGCCAGCGGAAGCTACGAGCAGTACTTC.